This T cell receptor beta chain was recovered during a study of beta chain features in type 1 diabetes. Overall study context: The examined sorted cells totaled around 100,000,000 across samples.

Concerning this clone itself: Antigen: not known.

Study-level results: Shorter TCRB CDR3s, moderately but significantly so, marked every one of the four CD4+ subsets in Type 1 diabetes patients. The study found that naive, central memory and Treg TCRB repertoires appeared more similar in patients than in healthy donors. VDJ junctions from type 1 diabetes patients carried fewer insertions and larger deletions.

Investigators reverse transcribed all isolated RNA, so they sequenced expressed TCRB transcripts. Libraries were prepared by immunoSEQ multiplex PCR; TCRdb keeps only in-frame clonotypes and omits some of them. Of about 120,000 clones in the sample, roughly 17% are singletons; the top ten hold 2.6%. The germline V gene encodes CDR1 LGHNA and CDR2 YNFKEQ. V lost 2 bases and J lost 3; bases outside the gene matches: 3. This CDR3 has 15 residues. The receptor was derived from a man younger than 35 with type 1 diabetes. The sequenced sample was central memory CD4+ T cells from blood. This chain joins TRBV4-2 and TRBJ2-3, with 9 bases that match TRBD1. This CDR3 is CASSQPGQGTDTQYF. CDR3 DNA: TGTGCCAGCAGCCAACCGGGACAGGGAACAGATACGCAGTATTTT.